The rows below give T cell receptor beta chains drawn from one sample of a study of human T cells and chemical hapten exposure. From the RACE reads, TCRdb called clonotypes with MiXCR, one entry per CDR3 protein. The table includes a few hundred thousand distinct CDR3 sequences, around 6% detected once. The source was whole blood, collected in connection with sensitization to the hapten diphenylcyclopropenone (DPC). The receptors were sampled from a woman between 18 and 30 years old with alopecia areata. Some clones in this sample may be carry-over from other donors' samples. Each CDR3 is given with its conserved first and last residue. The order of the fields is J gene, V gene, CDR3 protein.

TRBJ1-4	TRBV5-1	CASSLIPGPNEKLFF
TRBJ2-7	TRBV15	CATSRDEQGAYEQYF
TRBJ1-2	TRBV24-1	CATSPRGDRYLFGYTF
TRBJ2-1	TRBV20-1	CSAQDRGRYNEQFF
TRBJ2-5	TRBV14	CASSQYSGGSTETQYF
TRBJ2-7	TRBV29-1	CSVDKGAGAYEQYF
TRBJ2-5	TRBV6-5	CASSYSNPGETQYF
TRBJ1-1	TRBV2	CASRQGSRNTEAFF
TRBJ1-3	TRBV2	CASSYDRGNTIYF
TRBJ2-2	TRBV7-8	CASSLGLSGTGDTGELFF
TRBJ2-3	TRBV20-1	CSARRGDQVFTDTQYF
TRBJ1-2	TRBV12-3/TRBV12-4	CASSLEGPPNYGYTF
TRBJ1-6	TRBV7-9	CASTPQGPSNSPLHF
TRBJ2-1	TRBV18	CASSQAPGRGGVGEQFF